This TCR beta chain comes out of a study of T cell responses to AZD1222 COVID-19 vaccine. Regarding the study as a whole: Spike-specific TCR breadth and depth rose after two AZD1222 doses. Clonal diversity was possibly underestimated, and the donors were mostly white British, with more females.

Sequencing was performed with immunoSEQ multiplex PCR; in TCRdb, only in-frame clones are kept and a portion is missing. This sample has some 170,000 clones, with less than 90% found just once. A note on this clone: The target antigen is unknown.

V shed 5 bases and J 5 bases; nucleotides not matched to a gene: 8. Germline CDR1 and CDR2: SGHDN and FVKESK. The CDR3 totals 15 residues. The chain uses TRBV14 and TRBJ2-1; 8 bases are shared with TRBD2. This sequence was found in an adult in good health. The input for sequencing was peripheral blood, taken on day 0 of AZD1222 vaccination. Written as DNA, the CDR3 is TGTGCCAGCAGCACTCCTAGCGGGCTAAACAATGAGCAGTTCTTC. This encodes CASSTPSGLNNEQFF.